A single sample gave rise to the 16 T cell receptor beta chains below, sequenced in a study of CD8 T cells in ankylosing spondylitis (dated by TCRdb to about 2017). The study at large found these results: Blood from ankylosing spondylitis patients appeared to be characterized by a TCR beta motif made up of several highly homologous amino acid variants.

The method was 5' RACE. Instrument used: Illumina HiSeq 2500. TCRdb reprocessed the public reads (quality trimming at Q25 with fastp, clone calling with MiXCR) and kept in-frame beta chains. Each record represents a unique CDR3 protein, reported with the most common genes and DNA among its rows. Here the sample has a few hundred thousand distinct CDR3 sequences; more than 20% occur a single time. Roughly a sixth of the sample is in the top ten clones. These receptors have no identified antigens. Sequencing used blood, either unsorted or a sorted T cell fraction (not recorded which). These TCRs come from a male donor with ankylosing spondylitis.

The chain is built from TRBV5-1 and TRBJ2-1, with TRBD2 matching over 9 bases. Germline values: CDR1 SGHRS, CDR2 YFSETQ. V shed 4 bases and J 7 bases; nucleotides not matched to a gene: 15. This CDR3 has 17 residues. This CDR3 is CASSPGLAGPPGNEQFF. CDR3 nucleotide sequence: TGCGCCAGCAGCCCCGGGCTAGCGGGACCTCCGGGGAATGAGCAGTTCTTC.

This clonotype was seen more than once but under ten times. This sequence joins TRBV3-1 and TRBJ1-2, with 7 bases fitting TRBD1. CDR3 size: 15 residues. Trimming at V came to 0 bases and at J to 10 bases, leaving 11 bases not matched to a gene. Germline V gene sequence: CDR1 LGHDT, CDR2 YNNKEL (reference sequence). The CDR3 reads CASSQDEGATPVYTF. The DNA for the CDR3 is TGTGCCAGCAGCCAAGATGAGGGGGCAACCCCAGTCTACACCTTC.

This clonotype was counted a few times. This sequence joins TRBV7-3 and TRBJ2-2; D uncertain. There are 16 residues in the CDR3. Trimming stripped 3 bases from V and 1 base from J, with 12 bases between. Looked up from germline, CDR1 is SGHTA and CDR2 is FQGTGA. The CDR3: CASSFTATLNTGELFF. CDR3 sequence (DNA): TGTGCCAGCAGCTTCACAGCGACTCTGAACACCGGGGAGCTGTTTTTT. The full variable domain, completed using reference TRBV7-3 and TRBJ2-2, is GAGVSQTPSNKVTEKGKYVELRCDPISGHTALYWYRQSLGQGPEFLIYFQGTGAADDSGLPNDRFFAVRPEGSVSTLKIQRTERGDSAVYLCASSFTATLNTGELFFGEGSRLTVL.

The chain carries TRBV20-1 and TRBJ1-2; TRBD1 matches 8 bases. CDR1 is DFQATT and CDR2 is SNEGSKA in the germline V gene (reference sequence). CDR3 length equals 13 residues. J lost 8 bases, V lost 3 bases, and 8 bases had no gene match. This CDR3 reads CSASQTGAYGYTF. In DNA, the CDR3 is TGCAGTGCTAGCCAGACAGGGGCCTACGGCTACACCTTC.

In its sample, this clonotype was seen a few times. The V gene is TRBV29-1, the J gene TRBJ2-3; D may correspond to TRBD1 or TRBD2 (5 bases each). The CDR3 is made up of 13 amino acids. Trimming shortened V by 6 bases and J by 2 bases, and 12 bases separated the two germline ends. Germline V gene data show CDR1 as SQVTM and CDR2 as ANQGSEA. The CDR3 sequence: CSVLGVATDTQYF. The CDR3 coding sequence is TGCAGCGTGTTGGGGGTTGCCACAGATACGCAGTATTTT.

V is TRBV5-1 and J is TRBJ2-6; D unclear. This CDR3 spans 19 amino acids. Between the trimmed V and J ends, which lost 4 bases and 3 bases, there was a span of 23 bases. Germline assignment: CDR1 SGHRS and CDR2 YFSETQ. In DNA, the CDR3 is TGCGCCAGCAGCCCGAAGGAGCTGGGGTGGTTGTTTGGGGCCAACGTCCTGACTTTC. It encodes CASSPKELGWLFGANVLTF.

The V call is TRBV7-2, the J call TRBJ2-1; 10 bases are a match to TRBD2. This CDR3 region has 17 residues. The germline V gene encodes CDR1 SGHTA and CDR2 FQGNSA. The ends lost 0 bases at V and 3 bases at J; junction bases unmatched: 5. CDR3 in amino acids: CASSLASSGGGYNEQFF. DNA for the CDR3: TGTGCCAGCAGCTTAGCCTCTAGCGGGGGTGGCTACAATGAGCAGTTCTTC.

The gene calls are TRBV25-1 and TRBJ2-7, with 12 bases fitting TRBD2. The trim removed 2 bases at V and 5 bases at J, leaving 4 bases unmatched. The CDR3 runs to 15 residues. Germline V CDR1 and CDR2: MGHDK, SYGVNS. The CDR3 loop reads CASSERLAGVNEQYF. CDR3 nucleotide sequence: TGTGCCAGCAGTGAACGACTAGCGGGAGTAAACGAGCAGTACTTC.

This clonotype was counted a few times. CDR3 nucleotide sequence: TGTGCCAGCAGGCCCTCAATCAGCGCCCAAGAGACCCAGTACTTC. It yields the protein CASRPSISAQETQYF. The chain is built from TRBV11-2 and TRBJ2-5; D is ambiguous. This CDR3 comprises 15 residues. Trimming took 6 bases from V and 1 from J, leaving 15 bases between them. In germline, CDR1 is SGHAT, CDR2 FQNNGV.

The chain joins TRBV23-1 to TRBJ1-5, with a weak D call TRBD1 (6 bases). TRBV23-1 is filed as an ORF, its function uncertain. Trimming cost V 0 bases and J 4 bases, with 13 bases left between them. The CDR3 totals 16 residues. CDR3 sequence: CASSQSGGRGNQPQHF. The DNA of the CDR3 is TGCGCCAGCAGTCAATCGGGAGGGAGGGGGAATCAGCCCCAGCATTTT.

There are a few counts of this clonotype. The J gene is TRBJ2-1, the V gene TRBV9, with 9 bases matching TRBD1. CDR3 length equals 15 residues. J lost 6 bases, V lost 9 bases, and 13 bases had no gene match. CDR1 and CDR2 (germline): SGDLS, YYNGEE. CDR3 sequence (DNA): TGTGCCACAATACAGGGGGCAAAGATCCCCAATGAGCAGTTCTTC. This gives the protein CATIQGAKIPNEQFF.

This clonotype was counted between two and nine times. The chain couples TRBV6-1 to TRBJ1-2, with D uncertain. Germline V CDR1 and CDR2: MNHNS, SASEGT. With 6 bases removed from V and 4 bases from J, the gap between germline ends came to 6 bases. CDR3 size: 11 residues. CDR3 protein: CASRGIYGYTF. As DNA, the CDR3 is TGTGCCAGCAGAGGGATCTATGGCTACACCTTC.

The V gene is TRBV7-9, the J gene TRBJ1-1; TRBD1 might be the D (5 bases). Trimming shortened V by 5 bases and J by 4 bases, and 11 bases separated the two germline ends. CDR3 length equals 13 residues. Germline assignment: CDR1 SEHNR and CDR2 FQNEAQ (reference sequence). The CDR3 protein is CASSPLGGTEAFF. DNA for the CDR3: TGTGCCAGCAGCCCGTTGGGGGGCACTGAAGCTTTCTTT.

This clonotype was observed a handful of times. DNA of the CDR3: TGTGCCACCAGTGATACAACAGGGGGTCATGGCTACACCTTC. It yields the protein CATSDTTGGHGYTF. V and J are TRBV24-1 and TRBJ1-2, with 8 nucleotides matching TRBD1. Trimming took 3 bases from V and 6 from J; bases not matched to a gene: 5. Germline-derived CDR1 and CDR2 are KGHDR and SFDVKD. This CDR3 comprises 14 residues.

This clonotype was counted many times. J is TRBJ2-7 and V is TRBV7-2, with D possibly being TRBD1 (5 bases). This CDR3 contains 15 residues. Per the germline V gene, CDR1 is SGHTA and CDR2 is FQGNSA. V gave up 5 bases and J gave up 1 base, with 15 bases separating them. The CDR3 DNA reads TGTGCCAGCAGCGTTGACAGAGTTAAATCCTACGAGCAGTACTTC. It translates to CASSVDRVKSYEQYF.

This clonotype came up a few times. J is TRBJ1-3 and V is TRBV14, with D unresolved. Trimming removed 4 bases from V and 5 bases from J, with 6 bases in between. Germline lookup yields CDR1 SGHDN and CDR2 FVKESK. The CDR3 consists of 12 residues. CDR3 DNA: TGTGCCAGCAGCCTACACCGAAACACCATATATTTT. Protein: CASSLHRNTIYF.